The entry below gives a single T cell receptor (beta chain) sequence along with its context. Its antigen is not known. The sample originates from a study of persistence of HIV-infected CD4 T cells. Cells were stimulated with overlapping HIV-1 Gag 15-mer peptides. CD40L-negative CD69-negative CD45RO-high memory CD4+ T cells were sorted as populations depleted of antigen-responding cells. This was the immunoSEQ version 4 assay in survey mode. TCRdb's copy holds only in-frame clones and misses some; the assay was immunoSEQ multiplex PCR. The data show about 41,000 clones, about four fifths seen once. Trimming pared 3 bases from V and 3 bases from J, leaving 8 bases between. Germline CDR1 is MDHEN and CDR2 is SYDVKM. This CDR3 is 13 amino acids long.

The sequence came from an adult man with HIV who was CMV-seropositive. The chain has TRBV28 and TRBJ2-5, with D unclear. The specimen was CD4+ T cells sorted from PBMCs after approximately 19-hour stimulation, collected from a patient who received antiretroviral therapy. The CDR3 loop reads CASSFGAEETQYF. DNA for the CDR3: TGTGCCAGCAGTTTCGGCGCCGAAGAGACCCAGTACTTC. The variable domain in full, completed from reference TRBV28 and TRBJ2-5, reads DVKVTQSSRYLVKRTGEKVFLECVQDMDHENMFWYRQDPGLGLRLIYFSYDVKMKEKGDIPEGYSVSREKKERFSLILESASTNQTSMYLCASSFGAEETQYFGPGTRLLVL.